This entry concerns a single T cell receptor (beta chain). This clonotype was detected many times. Its recognized antigen is unknown. Base quality data are lacking; no much larger clone is found one base away. Ophthalmopathy patients were characterized by moderately to severely active disease, a Clinical Activity Score of at least 3, a NOSPECS grade of at least 4, and a disease duration under 3 months. Anyone with other autoimmune diseases, uncontrolled infections, pregnancy or lactation was excluded from the study. Diagnosis was based on clinical symptoms, serum thyroxine, TRAb, thyroid ultrasound and orbital computed tomography. Ficoll-Paque density gradient centrifugation was used to isolate PBMCs from approximately 10 ml of fresh peripheral blood. Trizol reagent was used to extract the total RNA, and its quality was then checked on an Agilent 2100 Bioanalyzer. These data originate in a study of Graves' ophthalmopathy and Graves' hyperthyroidism (dated by TCRdb to 2017 to 2018). Background on the whole study: Peripheral blood samples were taken at the time of initial diagnosis, before any treatment was given. To tell Graves' ophthalmopathy apart from Graves' hyperthyroidism, and to predict which patients would progress to ophthalmopathy, the study relied on TCR beta repertoire signatures. In total, around 140 blood samples were TCR-sequenced: 40 to 45 ophthalmopathy, over 70 hyperthyroidism and around 17 hyperthyroidism-to-ophthalmopathy patients. To explore V-J signatures distinguishing ophthalmopathy from hyperthyroidism, a discovery set of 100 patients (roughly 45 ophthalmopathy, about 57 stable hyperthyroidism) was enrolled. The independent validation cohort included approximately 19 hyperthyroidism patients plus 17 patients who later progressed from hyperthyroidism to ophthalmopathy. T-cell repertoires of thyroid tissue and blood were compared in five or six hyperthyroidism patients. Once sampling was done, hyperthyroidism patients were given methimazole at a starting dose of 30 mg daily, while ophthalmopathy patients were given high-dose intravenous methylprednisolone.

Summary of the overall study and its limitations: In validation, the model predicted ophthalmopathy progression with roughly 68% sensitivity and 72.22% specificity; some twelve predicted patients were CT-confirmed with GO in a median of about 6.1 months. Most of the expanded thyroid clonotypes with a frequency above 0.001 were also detected in blood, and it was suggested that the thyroid immune response may be reflected by blood repertoires. Ophthalmopathy was separated from stable hyperthyroidism by the 13-signature model with just under 90% sensitivity and roughly 82% specificity in cross-validation and with 80%/75% in the test set. No statistical method was used to predetermine the sample size, and group allocation was not hidden from the investigators.

The CDR3, from cysteine to phenylalanine, totals 15 residues. The retained sequence is limited to the CDR3, 45 bases, with the frame set at the first base. CDR1 and CDR2 were assigned from the germline V gene as SGDLS and YYNGEE. The germline V and J ends show losses of 4 bases and 8 bases respectively, and no gene match explains 8 bases of the junction. For repertoire sequencing, the TCR beta CDR3 regions were amplified from RNA transcripts. The first round was an RT-PCR using HTBI primers with the Qiagen OneStep RT-PCR kit, and this first round was followed by a second-round multiplex PCR, then size selection and purification. Sequencing of the libraries was carried out on an Illumina HiSeq2000 in paired-end mode with 100 bp reads. On the authors' methods: Reads were processed with SOAPnuke, discarding reads with adapters, uncalled bases, mean Phred below 15, or no exact constant-primer or identifier match. COPE v1.2.5 was used to merge the high-quality paired reads. Clonotypes were defined as unique nucleotide sequences and were aligned to IMGT TRB V, D and J references using MiTCR v1.1. The analysis was limited to V-J combinations with a frequency above 0.0001, which together covered 99.2% of the repertoires. For each V-J combination, a TCR clonal expansion and chaos score was defined as the ratio of F50 clonal expansion to chaos observed in the TCRdist matrix. Features were reduced by Welch's t-statistics and random forest to roughly 14 V-J combinations, which fed a naive Bayes classifier. The similarity between thyroid and blood repertoires was quantified using the Morisita-Horn index. The raw public reads went through TCRdb reprocessing: fastp at Q25, MiXCR clone calling, in-frame beta chains kept. A single entry per CDR3 protein holds the most common genes and DNA from its merged rows. The V and J calls reflect TCRdb's pipeline rather than the authors' work. This sample is represented by more than 550,000 distinct CDR3 sequences; about two fifths of them were singletons. 3% to 3.5% of the sample goes to the ten largest clones.

The sample consisted of peripheral blood. This receptor was obtained from an adult man with Graves' ophthalmopathy. The chain is encoded by TRBV9 joined to TRBJ1-6, and TRBD1 aligns with 8 junction nucleotides. The bases are TGTGCCAGCAGCTATAAGGACAGGGAAGATTCACCCCTCCACTTT. It translates to CASSYKDREDSPLHF.